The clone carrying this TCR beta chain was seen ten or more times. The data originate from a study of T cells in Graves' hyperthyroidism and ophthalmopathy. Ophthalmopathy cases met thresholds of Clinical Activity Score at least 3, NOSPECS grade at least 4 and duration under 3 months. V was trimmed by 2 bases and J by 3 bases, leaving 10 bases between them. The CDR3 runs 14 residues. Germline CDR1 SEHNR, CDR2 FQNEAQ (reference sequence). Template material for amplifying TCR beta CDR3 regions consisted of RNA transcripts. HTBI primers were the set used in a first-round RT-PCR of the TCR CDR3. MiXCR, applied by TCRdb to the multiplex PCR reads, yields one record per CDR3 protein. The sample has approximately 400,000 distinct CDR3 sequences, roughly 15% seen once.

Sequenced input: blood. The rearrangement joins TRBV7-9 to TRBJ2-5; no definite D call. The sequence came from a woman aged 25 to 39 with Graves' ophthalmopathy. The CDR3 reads CASSLTSRKETQYF. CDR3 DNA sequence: TGTGCCAGCAGCTTAACTTCTAGGAAAGAGACCCAGTACTTC.